The 25 T cell receptor beta chains below were found in one sample sequenced in a study of T-cell reconstitution after alpha-beta-depleted transplantation in children (dated by TCRdb to 2016 to 2017). Receptor libraries were prepared by PCR. The instrument given in TCRdb is Illumina HiSeq 2500. Molecular barcoding was employed in the preparation of TCR libraries, with unique molecular identifiers being used to normalize TCRbeta repertoire quantification. TCRdb handled the public reads itself, with Q25 trimming in fastp and clone calling in MiXCR, and kept productive beta chains. Here each entry gathers all rows of one CDR3 protein and keeps the most common genes and DNA. This sample lists around 960,000 distinct CDR3 sequences; around 30% were detected once. The biggest ten clones account for roughly 27% of the sample. What this sample's treatment or condition label stands for: allogeneic hematopoietic cell transplantation with graft depleted of TCRalphabeta T cells and CD19 B cells.

The input for sequencing was PBMCs, mostly from graft donor cells, taken 360 days after TCRalphabeta/CD19-depleted stem cell transplant. Receptor source: a boy under three years old who had a stem cell transplant for SCID, so the T cells may come from the graft donor.

This clonotype was detected many times. V and J are TRBV15 and TRBJ2-3, with TRBD1 identical over 8 bases. This CDR3 contains 16 residues. V lost 5 bases and J lost 1; bases outside the gene matches: 8. CDR1 is LNHNV and CDR2 is YYDKDF in the germline V gene (reference sequence). The CDR3 region is CATSGRTGKGTDTQYF. The CDR3 DNA reads as TGTGCCACCAGCGGACGGACAGGGAAGGGCACAGATACGCAGTATTTT.

V usage is TRBV10-3 and J usage is TRBJ2-1; the match to TRBD2 covers 13 bases. V shed 5 bases and J 7 bases; nucleotides not matched to a gene: 5. Germline loops: CDR1 ENHRY, CDR2 SYGVKD. The CDR3 covers 15 residues. For the CDR3, the DNA is TGTGCCATCAGTACTACTAGCGGGGGGGCGAATGAGCAGTTCTTC. Amino acid sequence: CAISTTSGGANEQFF.

There are a few counts of this clonotype. CDR3 loop: CASSSFLGPDQPQHF. CDR3 bases: TGTGCCAGCAGCTCATTCCTTGGACCGGATCAGCCCCAGCATTTT. This chain uses TRBV6-2 or TRBV6-3 with TRBJ1-5; D is undetermined. The CDR3 spans 15 residues. Trimming took 6 bases from V and 5 from J, leaving 17 bases between them. Germline V gene lookup returns CDR1 MNHEY and CDR2 SVGEGT.

A single count supports this clonotype. The chain has TRBV12-3 or TRBV12-4 and TRBJ1-5; D uncertain. CDR3 size: 15 residues. V was shortened by 6 bases and J by 0 bases, with 12 bases between the two germline ends. Here the CDR3 reads CASRAGPYSNQPQHF. The CDR3 region has the DNA TGTGCCAGCAGGGCCGGGCCTTATAGCAATCAGCCCCAGCATTTT.

This clonotype has a handful of counts. The rearrangement joins TRBV5-1 to TRBJ2-7, with 7 positions matching TRBD2. CDR1 is SGHRS, CDR2 YFSETQ, per germline. The trim removed 4 bases at V and 2 bases at J, leaving 9 bases unmatched. The CDR3 runs 15 residues. The CDR3 DNA reads TGCGCCAGCAGCAAAAGCGGGGCTACCCCCTACGAGCAGTACTTC. Translated, it gives CASSKSGATPYEQYF.

The chain carries TRBV20-1 and TRBJ2-4, with TRBD1 as a possible D gene (6 bases). The CDR3 is 16 amino acids. Germline V gene sequence: CDR1 DFQATT, CDR2 SNEGSKA (reference sequence). Trimming took 4 bases from V and 0 from J, leaving 16 bases between them. CDR3 DNA: TGCAGTGCTATCCCTGACAGGCAAGGAGCCAAAAACATTCAGTACTTC. Residues: CSAIPDRQGAKNIQYF.

This clonotype was seen a few times. The J gene is TRBJ2-1, the V gene TRBV24-1, with D possibly called TRBD1 or TRBD2 (5 bases each). From germline, CDR1 is KGHDR and CDR2 SFDVKD. There are 13 residues in the CDR3. Deletions cut 4 bases from V and 11 bases from J, with 14 bases between. The CDR3 protein is CATSDRTPGQQFF. The CDR3 DNA reads TGTGCCACCAGTGACAGAACTCCGGGACAGCAGTTCTTC.

This clonotype was seen a few times. The rearrangement links TRBV3-1 to TRBJ1-6; tentatively, D is TRBD1 (5 bases). The CDR3 is 16 amino acids. The ends were cut back, 2 bases at V and 4 bases at J, with 12 bases in the middle. Germline V gene sequence: CDR1 LGHDT, CDR2 YNNKEL (reference sequence). The CDR3 protein is CASSQWVGEYNSPLHF. CDR3 DNA: TGTGCCAGCAGCCAATGGGTGGGGGAATATAATTCACCCCTCCACTTT. Variable domain in full (rest from reference TRBV3-1 and TRBJ1-6): DTAVSQTPKYLVTQMGNDKSIKCEQNLGHDTMYWYKQDSKKFLKIMFSYNNKELIINETVPNRFSPKSPDKAHLNLHINSLELGDSAVYFCASSQWVGEYNSPLHFGNGTRLTVT.

V usage is TRBV6-6 and J usage is TRBJ2-3, with TRBD1 matching over 7 bases. The CDR3 runs to 13 residues. Unmatched junction bases numbered 5, after V lost 8 bases and J lost 3 bases. The germline V gene encodes CDR1 MNHNY and CDR2 SVGAGI (reference sequence). The CDR3 here is CASYRGPTDTQYF. CDR3 in DNA: TGTGCCAGCTACAGGGGCCCGACAGATACGCAGTATTTT.

The chain links TRBV6-5 to TRBJ2-1, with D perhaps being TRBD1 or TRBD2 (5 bases each). Trimming stripped 4 bases from V and 8 bases from J, with 9 bases between. CDR1 and CDR2 from the germline V gene are MNHEY and SVGAGI. The CDR3 is made up of 12 amino acids. CDR3 nucleotide sequence: TGTGCCAGCAGTTCCGGGACCCATGAGCAGTTCTTC. It encodes CASSSGTHEQFF.

There are a few counts of this clonotype. The chain is built from TRBV6-5 and TRBJ2-7; no clear D. The CDR3 length is 14 residues. Trimming stripped 0 bases from V and 2 bases from J, with 8 bases between. CDR1 and CDR2 from the germline V gene are MNHEY and SVGAGI. The chain's CDR3 is CASSYSGRTYEQYF. The CDR3 coding sequence is TGTGCCAGCAGTTACTCGGGTCGGACCTACGAGCAGTACTTC.

This clonotype was recorded many times. This chain connects TRBV4-2 to TRBJ1-1; D gene uncertain. V lost 0 bases, J lost 3 bases, and 17 bases lay in between. CDR3 length equals 17 residues. Germline V gives CDR1 LGHNA, CDR2 YNFKEQ. The CDR3 is CASSQDWLGLEDTEAFF. Here the CDR3 DNA reads TGTGCCAGCAGCCAAGATTGGCTGGGCCTGGAGGACACTGAAGCTTTCTTT.

V gene TRBV7-8 combines with J gene TRBJ2-4; D remains unclear. This CDR3 is 16 amino acids long. Germline V gene sequence: CDR1 SGHVS, CDR2 FQNEAQ. Trimming took off 3 bases at V and 2 bases at J, with 14 bases between the two ends. The CDR3 protein is CASSFGPSAPKNIQYF. The DNA of the CDR3 is TGTGCCAGCAGCTTCGGGCCTAGTGCCCCCAAAAACATTCAGTACTTC.

This clonotype has only a few counts. The V call is TRBV6-1, the J call TRBJ1-1; 8 bases map to TRBD1. V dropped 6 bases and J dropped 4; count of bases not matched to a gene: 10. The CDR3 extends over 15 amino acids. The germline CDR1 and CDR2 sequences are MNHNS and SASEGT. CDR3 DNA sequence: TGTGCCAGCAGCCAGGGGGCTGGAGCGGGCACTGAAGCTTTCTTT. Amino acid sequence: CASSQGAGAGTEAFF.

This clonotype turned up a few times. V is TRBV12-3 or TRBV12-4 and J is TRBJ1-1; no definite D call. CDR3 size: 15 residues. Trimming shortened V by 1 base and J by 1 base, and 10 bases separated the two germline ends. Written as DNA, the CDR3 is TGTGCCAGCAGTTTAGTTTTCGGGCCGAACACTGAAGCTTTCTTT. Translated: CASSLVFGPNTEAFF.

The gene calls are TRBV20-1 and TRBJ2-7, with D possibly TRBD1 on 6 matching bases. Germline V gene data show CDR1 as DFQATT and CDR2 as SNEGSKA (reference sequence). The germline V and J ends were trimmed by 5 bases and 4 bases, with 18 bases remaining between them. The CDR3 loop spans 14 amino acids. The CDR3, as DNA: TGCAGTGCTGAAGGTGGGGGCGGTAGTTACGAGCAGTACTTC. Residues: CSAEGGGGSYEQYF.

The rearrangement links TRBV2 to TRBJ2-1, with 8 bases lining up with TRBD1. CDR3 size: 15 residues. J gave up 7 bases and V 8 bases, and 13 bases lay outside the gene matches. The germline gives CDR1 SNHLY, CDR2 FYNNEI. Here the CDR3 DNA reads TGTGCCAGCTCGAGGAGGCAGGGGGCGCCGAATGAGCAGTTCTTC. Protein sequence: CASSRRQGAPNEQFF.

This chain connects TRBV7-2 to TRBJ2-2; unclear D gene. V lost 4 bases, J lost 10 bases, and 10 bases lay in between. Per the germline V gene, CDR1 is SGHTA and CDR2 is FQGNSA. The CDR3 is made up of 12 amino acids. The CDR3 DNA reads as TGTGCCAGCAGCTACTTCGAGAAGGAGCTGTTTTTT. Its protein product is CASSYFEKELFF.

The V gene is TRBV6-1, the J gene TRBJ1-1; the D gene is possibly TRBD1 (6 bases). V was shortened by 8 bases and J by 11 bases, with 21 bases between the two germline ends. Looked up from germline, CDR1 is MNHNS and CDR2 is SASEGT. CDR3 size: 13 residues. CDR3 sequence reads: CASGTLEGVGAFF. The CDR3 DNA sequence: TGTGCCAGCGGCACCCTAGAGGGGGTCGGGGCTTTCTTT.

The chain employs TRBV5-1 and TRBJ2-5; D is unclear. Germline V gene sequence: CDR1 SGHRS, CDR2 YFSETQ. V lost 4 bases and J 4 bases, leaving 14 bases between the germline ends. The CDR3 runs to 14 residues. The CDR3 protein is CASSLGSPVETQYF. The CDR3 DNA reads TGCGCCAGCAGCCTGGGGTCACCCGTAGAGACCCAGTACTTC.

The rearrangement joins TRBV6-2 or TRBV6-3 to TRBJ2-3; TRBD2 aligns across 9 bases. The V gene's germline CDR1 is MNHEY and CDR2 SVGEGT. This CDR3 contains 20 residues. Unmatched junction bases numbered 13, after V lost 0 bases and J lost 0 bases. CDR3 coding DNA: TGTGCCAGCAGTTACTCCCGAGCGGGGGGCCTTTCTCGTAGCACAGATACGCAGTATTTT. Protein: CASSYSRAGGLSRSTDTQYF.

This clonotype was seen repeatedly, ten times or more. The rearrangement uses TRBV12-3 or TRBV12-4 and TRBJ2-1, with a possible D match to TRBD1 (5 bases). This CDR3 has 13 amino acids. Trimming removed 2 bases from V and 5 bases from J, with 7 bases in between. CDR3 residues: CASSLLGDNEQFF. As DNA, the CDR3 is TGTGCCAGCAGTTTACTAGGGGACAATGAGCAGTTCTTC.

The chain is built from TRBV2 and TRBJ1-1, with no clear D. This CDR3 spans 16 amino acids. V was clipped by 3 bases and J by 0 bases, with 14 bases between them. Looked up from germline, CDR1 is SNHLY and CDR2 is FYNNEI. CDR3 sequence reads: CASSDRIVMMNTEAFF. DNA of the CDR3: TGTGCCAGCAGTGATCGAATCGTCATGATGAACACTGAAGCTTTCTTT.

This clonotype occurred a few times. The rearrangement uses TRBV5-1 and TRBJ1-4; D call uncertain. The CDR3 consists of 13 residues. CDR1 is SGHRS and CDR2 is YFSETQ in the germline V gene. Deletions cut 5 bases from V and 6 bases from J, with 11 bases between. CDR3 residues: CASSRDRYEKLFF. The CDR3 DNA reads as TGCGCCAGCAGTAGGGATCGGTATGAAAAACTGTTTTTT. Drawing the rest from reference TRBV5-1 and TRBJ1-4, the complete variable domain is KAGVTQTPRYLIKTRGQQVTLSCSPISGHRSVSWYQQTPGQGLQFLFEYFSETQRNKGNFPGRFSGRQFSNSRSEMNVSTLELGDSALYLCASSRDRYEKLFFGSGTQLSVL.

In DNA, the CDR3 is TGTGCCAGCAGCCCCCTGGGAGCGGGGGGGCCTGGCATTCAGTACTTC. Protein: CASSPLGAGGPGIQYF. This chain links TRBV7-9 with TRBJ2-4, with 10 bases aligning to TRBD2. Germline CDR1 is SEHNR and CDR2 is FQNEAQ (reference sequence). The length of the CDR3 is 16 residues. V was clipped by 5 bases and J by 9 bases; unmatched bases: 13.